This T cell receptor beta chain originates from a study of Graves' ophthalmopathy and Graves' hyperthyroidism. The study, taken as a whole, reports: Prediction of ophthalmopathy progression reached roughly 70% sensitivity and around 72% specificity.

In germline, CDR1 is SGHVS, CDR2 FNYEAQ. The trim removed 6 bases at V and 2 bases at J, leaving 7 bases unmatched. This CDR3 contains 14 residues. This clonotype was observed many times. What it binds is unknown. RNA transcripts provided the template for amplifying TCR beta CDR3 regions. HTBI-primed RT-PCR formed the first round, and a multiplex PCR formed the second. TCRdb re-analysed the multiplex PCR reads in MiXCR, keeping a single row per CDR3 protein. The sample lists over a million distinct CDR3 sequences, 35% to 45% seen once, with 11% in the top ten. The sequencing sample was made of peripheral blood or thyroid tissue (not recorded which). This sequence originates from an adult man with Graves' hyperthyroidism. The chain uses TRBV7-6 and TRBJ2-7; 7 bases are shared with TRBD1. The CDR3 region is CASSLTDRAYEQYF. CDR3 DNA: TGTGCCAGCAGTTTAACCGACAGGGCCTACGAGCAGTACTTC. Complete variable domain (other parts from reference TRBV7-6 and TRBJ2-7): GAGVSQSPRYKVTKRGQDVALRCDPISGHVSLYWYRQALGQGPEFLTYFNYEAQQDKSGLPNDRFSAERPEGSISTLTIQRTEQRDSAMYRCASSLTDRAYEQYFGPGTRLTVT.